One and the same sample provided the 12 T cell receptor beta chains below, sequenced in a study of T-cell reconstitution after alpha-beta-depleted transplantation in children. Molecular barcoding with unique molecular identifiers was used for the TCRbeta library. TCRdb analysed the PCR reads with MiXCR anew, one entry per CDR3 protein. The table lists around 78,000 distinct CDR3 sequences, 13% to 15% of them singletons. The specimen comprised PBMCs, mostly from graft donor cells, sampled 180 days after TCRalphabeta/CD19-depleted stem cell transplant. These receptors were collected from a male patient aged 2 to 9 who had a stem cell transplant for acute lymphoblastic leukemia, so the T cells may come from the graft donor.

J is TRBJ2-7 and V is TRBV6-2 or TRBV6-3; D is tentatively TRBD1 or TRBD2 (5 bases each). Trimming left V 0 bases short and J 2 bases short, with 11 bases between. CDR3 size: 15 residues. CDR1 MNHEY and CDR2 SVGEGT come from the germline V gene. The CDR3 nucleotides are TGTGCCAGCAGTTACTCCCGGGACGCCGCCTACGAGCAGTACTTC. It translates to CASSYSRDAAYEQYF.

In its sample, this clonotype was seen many times. The V gene is TRBV12-3 or TRBV12-4, the J gene TRBJ1-1; a weak D match, TRBD1 (6 bases). The CDR3 has 14 residues. The V end was cut by 6 bases, the J end by 0 bases, with 11 bases between. This CDR3 reads CASSYDRLNTEAFF. The CDR3 region has the DNA TGTGCCAGCAGCTACGACAGGTTGAACACTGAAGCTTTCTTT.

This clonotype was seen repeatedly, ten times or more. The CDR3 DNA reads as TGTGCCAGCAGTCCAACCCGGGACAGTCACTACGAGCAGTACTTC. This sequence encodes CASSPTRDSHYEQYF. The J gene is TRBJ2-7, the V gene TRBV6-2 or TRBV6-3, with 7 bases matching TRBD1. Unmatched junction bases numbered 10, after V lost 5 bases and J lost 3 bases. The germline V gene encodes CDR1 MNHEY and CDR2 SVGEGT. This CDR3 region has 15 residues.

This clonotype was detected only a few times. The chain recombines TRBV5-1 with TRBJ1-2; 9 bases are shared with TRBD1. This CDR3 comprises 14 residues. After removal of 1 base from V and 7 bases from J, the junction contained 5 bases not matched to a gene. Germline V gene data show CDR1 as SGHRS and CDR2 as YFSETQ. In DNA, the CDR3 is TGCGCCAGCAGCTTGATTGGGGACAGGGCTGGCTACACCTTC. Its translation is CASSLIGDRAGYTF.

The table lists this clonotype with a few counts. J is TRBJ2-4 and V is TRBV18, with D unclear. The CDR3 spans 12 residues. Germline-derived CDR1 and CDR2 are KGHSH and LQKENI. Trimming removed 3 bases from V and 5 bases from J, with 5 bases in between. The CDR3 protein is CASSPGQNIQYF. The CDR3 nucleotides read TGTGCCAGCTCACCGGGCCAAAACATTCAGTACTTC.

This chain uses TRBV6-1 with TRBJ2-7; 7 bases map to TRBD1. V lost 7 bases to trimming and J lost 3 bases; unmatched junction nucleotides: 15. Germline-derived CDR1 and CDR2 are MNHNS and SASEGT. This CDR3 is 16 amino acids long. The CDR3 DNA is TGTGCCAGCAATACACAAGGGGGCGGTACGATCTACGAGCAGTACTTC. It encodes CASNTQGGGTIYEQYF.

The chain recombines TRBV9 with TRBJ2-5; TRBD2 aligns across 8 bases. This CDR3 contains 14 residues. The junction had 2 bases not matched to a gene; V was cut back by 3 bases and J by 1 base. CDR1 and CDR2 from the germline V gene are SGDLS and YYNGEE. The CDR3 bases are TGTGCCAGCAGCGCCGGGGGGGCCCAAGAGACCCAGTACTTC. This gives the protein CASSAGGAQETQYF. Full variable domain (remainder filled in from reference TRBV9 and TRBJ2-5): DSGVTQTPKHLITATGQRVTLRCSPRSGDLSVYWYQQSLDQGLQFLIQYYNGEERAKGNILERFSAQQFPDLHSELNLSSLELGDSALYFCASSAGGAQETQYFGPGTRLLVL.

This clonotype was seen a handful of times. The chain employs TRBV15 and TRBJ2-7; 10 bases are shared with TRBD2. The V gene end was trimmed by 8 bases and the J gene end by 5 bases; junction bases not matched to a gene: 12. Germline CDR1 reads LNHNV; CDR2 reads YYDKDF (reference sequence). CDR3 length equals 15 residues. CDR3: CATRDSLAGVHEQYF. CDR3 coding DNA: TGTGCCACCCGGGACAGTCTAGCGGGAGTACACGAGCAGTACTTC.

There are a few counts of this clonotype. V is TRBV29-1 and J is TRBJ2-1, with D possibly being TRBD2 (6 bases). This CDR3 has 14 residues. Deletions cut 6 bases from V and 4 bases from J, with 16 bases between. Germline V gene data show CDR1 as SQVTM and CDR2 as ANQGSEA. The CDR3 loop is CSVLPGLLYNEQFF. In DNA form, the CDR3 reads TGCAGCGTCCTACCGGGACTCTTGTACAATGAGCAGTTCTTC.

Ten or more counts support this clonotype. V usage is TRBV5-6 and J usage is TRBJ2-4, with D possibly matching TRBD1 (7 bases). The CDR3 sequence is 16 residues long. V lost 4 bases to trimming and J lost 1 base, with 15 bases between them. Germline CDR1 and CDR2: SGHDT and YYEEEE. The CDR3, as DNA: TGTGCCAGCAGCCAAGACAGGGCGGGGGCCAAAAACATTCAGTACTTC. Amino acid sequence: CASSQDRAGAKNIQYF.

This clonotype was seen more than once but under ten times. The genes are TRBV25-1 and TRBJ2-4; either TRBD1 or TRBD2 may supply D (5 bases each). Germline values: CDR1 MGHDK, CDR2 SYGVNS. V lost 5 bases to trimming and J lost 3 bases, with 14 bases between them. The CDR3 length is 15 residues. The CDR3 nucleotides are TGTGCCAGCAGTCACCAGGGACGCGGCAAAAACATTCAGTACTTC. It codes for CASSHQGRGKNIQYF.

This clonotype was found a few times. The chain joins TRBV12-3 or TRBV12-4 to TRBJ1-5; D perhaps matches TRBD1 (6 bases). This CDR3 is built from 15 residues. The V gene lost 6 bases and the J gene lost 0 bases, with 12 bases spanning the gap. Here the CDR3 DNA reads TGTGCCAGCAGCCGGACAGTAATTAGCAATCAGCCCCAGCATTTT. Translating gives CASSRTVISNQPQHF.